This T cell receptor (beta chain) is from a study of OX40 agonist ivuxolimab in advanced cancers. Study results and caveats: Within 6 weeks, CD4+ and CD8+ blood T cells expanded clonally at 0.1 to 3.0 mg/kg. In the expanded peripheral T cells, antigen specificity was never determined.

With respect to this clone: Its specificity is unknown. Within the sample, other DNA sequences also encode this same CDR3.

If patients had autoimmune disease history or systemic immunosuppression, they were excluded. Patients had blood sampled at baseline and again on cycle 4 day 1 and cycle 7 day 1. V gave up 0 bases and J gave up 7 bases; unmatched junction bases: 4. This CDR3 spans 15 amino acids. Germline V gene data show CDR1 as SGHRS and CDR2 as YFSETQ. TCRdb's table, derived via immunoSEQ multiplex PCR, lists solely in-frame clones and lacks some. The table has roughly 60,000 clones, 65% to 90% seen once. This TCR was sampled from an adult with an advanced solid tumor such as melanoma, head and neck, liver or kidney cancer. The chain links TRBV5-1 to TRBJ1-6, with 7 bases aligning to TRBD1. The sequenced sample was CD4+ or CD8+ T cells sorted from blood, obtained in a trial of the OX40 agonist ivuxolimab. CDR3 nucleotide sequence: TGCGCCAGCAGCTTGGTGGGACAGCGAAATTCACCCCTCCACTTT. Residues: CASSLVGQRNSPLHF.